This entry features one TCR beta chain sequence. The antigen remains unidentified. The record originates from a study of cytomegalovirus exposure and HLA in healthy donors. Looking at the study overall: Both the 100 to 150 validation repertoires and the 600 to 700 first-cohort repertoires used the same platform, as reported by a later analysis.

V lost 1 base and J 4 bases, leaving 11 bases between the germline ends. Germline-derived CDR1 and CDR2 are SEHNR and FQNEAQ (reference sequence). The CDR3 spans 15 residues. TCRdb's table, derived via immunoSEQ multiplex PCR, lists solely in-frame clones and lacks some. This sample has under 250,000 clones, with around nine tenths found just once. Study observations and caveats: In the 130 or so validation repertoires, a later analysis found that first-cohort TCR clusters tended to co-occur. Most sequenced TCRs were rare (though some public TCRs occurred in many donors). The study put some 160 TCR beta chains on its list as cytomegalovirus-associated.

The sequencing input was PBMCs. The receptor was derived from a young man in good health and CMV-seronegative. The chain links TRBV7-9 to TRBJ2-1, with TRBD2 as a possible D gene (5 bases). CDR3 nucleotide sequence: TGTGCCAGCAGCTTAGAGAGGGTATCGTACAATGAGCAGTTCTTC. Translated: CASSLERVSYNEQFF.